Below are 15 T cell receptor beta chains sequenced from a single sample in a study of regulatory T cells in long-lasting Graves disease. Investigators prepared the TCR beta libraries by applying iRepertoire HTBI primers and Arm-PCR of CDR3 regions. TCRdb re-analysed the multiplex PCR reads in MiXCR, keeping a single row per CDR3 protein. The sample shows some 350,000 distinct CDR3 sequences, roughly 16% of them seen only once. Sample time point: newly diagnosed GD, antithyroid drugs for less than 3 months. RNA from PBMCs was the source of the TCR library. These data were also filed under a second study, of T cells in Graves' hyperthyroidism and ophthalmopathy.

Material: peripheral blood mononuclear cells (PBMCs), obtained at new diagnosis, from a patient treated with antithyroid drugs. The origin of the receptors is a woman between 18 and 29 years old with Graves disease.

This clonotype was seen only a few times. For the CDR3, the DNA is TGTGCCAGCAGCCAAGAGAGCCCGGGATTCTATAATTCACCCCTCCACTTT. Translation gives CASSQESPGFYNSPLHF. The chain uses TRBV3-1 and TRBJ1-6, with D uncertain. Germline CDR1 LGHDT, CDR2 YNNKEL (reference sequence). The CDR3 extends over 17 amino acids. V lost 0 bases to trimming and J lost 3 bases, with 12 bases between them.

This clonotype was counted many times. This rearrangement joins TRBV6-2 or TRBV6-3 to TRBJ1-1; 7 bases align to TRBD1. This CDR3 has 14 amino acids. Germline CDR1 and CDR2: MNHEY and SVGEGT. V shed 0 bases and J 6 bases; nucleotides not matched to a gene: 4. In DNA form, the CDR3 reads TGTGCCAGCAGTTACTCAGAAGGGGGCTCTGAAGCTTTCTTT. Translation gives CASSYSEGGSEAFF.

This CDR3 is CASSLVLGSQNEQFF. For the CDR3, the DNA is TGTGCCAGCAGCTTAGTGTTAGGGAGCCAAAATGAGCAGTTCTTC. The chain recombines TRBV7-8 with TRBJ2-1; D may be TRBD2 (5 bases). The V end lost 1 base, the J end lost 7 bases, and 14 bases lay between the germline ends. The CDR3 runs to 15 residues. Germline assignment: CDR1 SGHVS and CDR2 FQNEAQ.

The genes are TRBV5-1 and TRBJ1-2; the D is unclear. This CDR3 is built from 13 residues. The germline CDR1 and CDR2 sequences are SGHRS and YFSETQ. V was shortened by 2 bases and J by 2 bases, with 7 bases between the two germline ends. CDR3 DNA sequence: TGCGCCAGCAGCTTCGATCTCAACTATGGCTACACCTTC. As protein: CASSFDLNYGYTF.

This clonotype showed up many times. The chain is built from TRBV6-1 and TRBJ1-2; 8 bases line up with TRBD1. The V segment lost 1 base and the J segment 7 bases; nucleotides outside the gene matches: 5. Germline CDR1 reads MNHNS; CDR2 reads SASEGT. This CDR3 contains 14 residues. CDR3 sequence: CASSEEGQGAGYTF. DNA for the CDR3: TGTGCCAGCAGTGAAGAGGGCCAGGGGGCTGGCTACACCTTC.

This clonotype was picked up many times. The genes are TRBV7-2 and TRBJ2-3, with D perhaps matching TRBD1 or TRBD2 (5 bases each). The V end was cut by 5 bases, the J end by 6 bases, with 15 bases between. Germline loops: CDR1 SGHTA, CDR2 FQGNSA. The CDR3 is 14 residues long. The CDR3 sequence is CASSPVGGPDTQYF. The CDR3 DNA follows: TGTGCCAGCAGCCCCGTTGGGGGACCGGATACGCAGTATTTT.

This clonotype came up once. This chain links TRBV5-6 with TRBJ2-2, with D hard to call. Trimming cost V 0 bases and J 7 bases, with 10 bases left between them. CDR1 is SGHDT, CDR2 YYEEEE, per germline. The CDR3 is 14 residues long. CDR3 region: CASSLGRLVGELFF. The CDR3 DNA is TGTGCCAGCAGCTTGGGGCGCTTGGTCGGGGAGCTGTTTTTT.

This clonotype appeared a few times. V and J are TRBV6-5 and TRBJ1-2; TRBD1 matches at 8 bases. Trimming took 2 bases from V and 8 from J; bases not matched to a gene: 4. The germline gives CDR1 MNHEY, CDR2 SVGAGI. This CDR3 is 13 amino acids long. Written as DNA, the CDR3 is TGTGCCAGCAGTTACAACAGGGGGAGCGGCTACACCTTC. Its translation: CASSYNRGSGYTF.

The gene calls are TRBV12-3 or TRBV12-4 and TRBJ2-2, with TRBD1 identical over 9 bases. The V segment lost 7 bases and the J segment 7 bases; nucleotides outside the gene matches: 10. The CDR3 consists of 15 residues. Here the CDR3 DNA reads TGTGCCAGCACCAGGGGACAGGGTTTACTCGGGGAGCTGTTTTTT. This codes for CASTRGQGLLGELFF.

This clonotype was seen only a few times. The chain has TRBV28 and TRBJ1-5, with D perhaps matching TRBD1 (6 bases). The V gene's germline CDR1 is MDHEN and CDR2 SYDVKM. V was trimmed by 6 bases and J by 0 bases, leaving 9 bases between them. The CDR3 is 14 residues long. This CDR3 is CASRQGGSNQPQHF. For the CDR3, the DNA is TGTGCCAGCAGACAGGGTGGTAGCAATCAGCCCCAGCATTTT. The full variable domain, with the rest looked up from reference TRBV28 and TRBJ1-5, is DVKVTQSSRYLVKRTGEKVFLECVQDMDHENMFWYRQDPGLGLRLIYFSYDVKMKEKGDIPEGYSVSREKKERFSLILESASTNQTSMYLCASRQGGSNQPQHFGDGTRLSIL.

Many counts were recorded for this clonotype. The chain couples TRBV3-1 to TRBJ1-1; D gene uncertain. The V gene lost 3 bases and the J gene lost 4 bases, with 12 bases spanning the gap. This CDR3 region has 14 residues. Germline V lookup: CDR1 LGHDT, CDR2 YNNKEL (reference sequence). The CDR3 coding sequence is TGTGCCAGCAGCCAGTCTATAGAAATCACTGAAGCTTTCTTT. Amino acids: CASSQSIEITEAFF.

This clonotype was seen only a few times. This chain connects TRBV29-1 to TRBJ2-7, with 9 bases identical to TRBD2. V shed 0 bases, J shed 3 bases, and the junction held 21 bases outside the gene matches. CDR1 is SQVTM, CDR2 ANQGSEA, per germline. The CDR3 consists of 20 residues. Here the CDR3 reads CSVEDRSGAGGPVFFYEQYF. CDR3 sequence (DNA): TGCAGCGTTGAAGATCGGTCGGGGGCGGGAGGGCCAGTATTTTTCTACGAGCAGTACTTC.

This CDR3 is CASSFPGQGSEQYF. The DNA of the CDR3 is TGTGCCAGCAGTTTTCCGGGACAGGGGTCCGAGCAGTACTTC. The chain couples TRBV6-2 or TRBV6-3 to TRBJ2-7; TRBD1 aligns across 10 bases. Germline values: CDR1 MNHEY, CDR2 SVGEGT. This CDR3 contains 14 residues. Trimming took 4 bases from V and 6 from J; bases not matched to a gene: 6.

This clonotype occurred many times. The V call is TRBV5-6, the J call TRBJ1-1, with no clear D. Germline V CDR1 and CDR2: SGHDT, YYEEEE. V lost 3 bases to trimming and J lost 10 bases, with 19 bases between them. The CDR3 length is 14 residues. The CDR3 loop reads CASSSYGGLLAAFF. As DNA, the CDR3 is TGTGCCAGCAGCTCGTACGGAGGGCTTTTAGCAGCTTTCTTT.

This clonotype has a count of ten or more. V is TRBV20-1 and J is TRBJ2-1, with TRBD2 identical over 9 bases. The CDR3 is 17 residues long. CDR1 is DFQATT and CDR2 is SNEGSKA in the germline V gene (reference sequence). With V trimmed by 2 bases and J by 4 bases, 12 bases remained unmatched. The CDR3 here is CSARSKVGGRGYNEQFF. CDR3 DNA: TGCAGTGCTAGATCAAAAGTCGGCGGGAGGGGATACAATGAGCAGTTCTTC.